The 29 T cell receptor beta chains given below trace back to one sample, sequenced in a study of blood T cell repertoires in COVID-19. TCRdb's table, derived via immunoSEQ multiplex PCR, lists solely in-frame clones and lacks some. In the table there are about 49,000 clones, about 90% of which are singletons. Material: peripheral blood. These receptor sequences come from a woman aged 80 or older with COVID-19, enrolled during active disease.

The V call is TRBV27, the J call TRBJ2-7; 13 nucleotides line up with TRBD2. This CDR3 has 18 amino acids. From germline, CDR1 is MNHEY and CDR2 SMNVEV (reference sequence). The trim removed 0 bases at V and 0 bases at J, leaving 5 bases unmatched. In nucleotides, the CDR3 is TGTGCCAGCAGTTTATCGGGACTAGCGGGGAAGAACTCCTACGAGCAGTACTTC. Amino acid sequence: CASSLSGLAGKNSYEQYF.

The chain recombines TRBV2 with TRBJ1-6; D perhaps matches TRBD1 (6 bases). This CDR3 is 15 amino acids long. Trimming took 5 bases from V and 9 from J, leaving 17 bases between them. Germline V gene sequence: CDR1 SNHLY, CDR2 FYNNEI. CDR3 DNA sequence: TGTGCCAGCAGTCCAACGACTCTAGGGGGTTCACCCCTCCACTTT. It is translated as CASSPTTLGGSPLHF.

This rearrangement joins TRBV5-1 to TRBJ1-3; D is possibly TRBD1 (6 bases). The ends were cut back, 3 bases at V and 0 bases at J, with 19 bases in the middle. This CDR3 is 18 amino acids long. Germline loops: CDR1 SGHRS, CDR2 YFSETQ. The DNA of the CDR3 is TGCGCCAGCAGCTGGGGGCCTCATGACACGAGCTCTGGAAACACCATATATTTT. Translated: CASSWGPHDTSSGNTIYF.

V gene TRBV4-2 combines with J gene TRBJ2-1; 13 bases align to TRBD2. The V and J ends lost 1 base and 4 bases, in that order; junction bases with no gene match: 4. Germline V CDR1 and CDR2: LGHNA, YNFKEQ. The length of the CDR3 is 17 residues. The CDR3 nucleotides read TGTGCCAGCAGCCAAGGGACTAGCGGGAGTCTTTACAATGAGCAGTTCTTC. As protein: CASSQGTSGSLYNEQFF.

The rearrangement uses TRBV7-9 and TRBJ1-4, with 8 bases identical to TRBD1. V was pared by 5 bases and J by 5 bases, with 10 bases of the junction left unmatched. Germline assignment: CDR1 SEHNR and CDR2 FQNEAQ (reference sequence). This CDR3 region has 16 residues. DNA for the CDR3: TGTGCCAGCAGCCGAGACCCGGGACAGGACAATGAAAAACTGTTTTTT. It codes for CASSRDPGQDNEKLFF.

The rearrangement uses TRBV11-2 and TRBJ1-2; unclear D gene. V lost 6 bases and J 2 bases, leaving 7 bases between the germline ends. This CDR3 has 12 residues. Looked up from germline, CDR1 is SGHAT and CDR2 is FQNNGV. The CDR3 protein is CASSGQNYGYTF. In nucleotides, the CDR3 is TGTGCCAGCAGTGGTCAGAACTATGGCTACACCTTC.

The rearrangement links TRBV21-1 to TRBJ2-5; the listed D gene, TRBD2, was not tested against the DNA. TRBV21-1 is a pseudogene. There are 14 residues in the CDR3. In DNA form, the CDR3 reads TGTGCCAGCAACCACCCATACCGGGGGGAGACCCAGTACTTC. Protein: CASNHPYRGETQYF.

CDR3 nucleotides: TGTGCCAGTAGCTATACAGGGGGCAATTACAATGAGCAGTTCTTC. This translates into CASSYTGGNYNEQFF. J is TRBJ2-1 and V is TRBV19; 9 bases are a match to TRBD1. Germline trimming cut 6 bases from V and 4 bases from J; bases unmatched to any gene: 7. Germline CDR1 LNHDA, CDR2 SQIVND (reference sequence). The CDR3 runs to 15 residues.

The chain couples TRBV7-9 to TRBJ1-2, with D tentatively TRBD1 (6 bases). The CDR3 totals 13 residues. Germline V gene data show CDR1 as SEHNR and CDR2 as FQNEAQ (reference sequence). V gave up 5 bases and J gave up 2 bases, with 9 bases separating them. CDR3: CASSPGTNYGYTF. CDR3 coding DNA: TGTGCCAGCAGCCCCGGGACAAACTATGGCTACACCTTC.

The V call is TRBV18, the J call TRBJ2-7, with 10 bases matching TRBD2. Germline trimming cut 5 bases from V and 3 bases from J; bases unmatched to any gene: 7. The CDR3 covers 15 residues. The V gene's germline CDR1 is KGHSH and CDR2 LQKENI. CDR3 region: CASSKGSSGSYEQYF. CDR3 DNA sequence: TGTGCCAGCTCAAAGGGGTCTAGCGGGAGCTACGAGCAGTACTTC.

This chain uses TRBV5-1 with TRBJ1-2; D perhaps matches TRBD1 (5 bases). Germline V lookup: CDR1 SGHRS, CDR2 YFSETQ. V was pared by 1 base and J by 2 bases, with 12 bases between. The CDR3 is 15 residues long. CDR3: CASSLPPSGNYGYTF. The DNA of the CDR3 is TGCGCCAGCAGCTTGCCCCCCTCAGGGAACTATGGCTACACCTTC. The whole variable domain, filled in from reference TRBV5-1 and TRBJ1-2, reads KAGVTQTPRYLIKTRGQQVTLSCSPISGHRSVSWYQQTPGQGLQFLFEYFSETQRNKGNFPGRFSGRQFSNSRSEMNVSTLELGDSALYLCASSLPPSGNYGYTFGSGTRLTVV.

This chain uses TRBV27 with TRBJ1-5, with 9 positions matching TRBD1. This CDR3 is built from 14 residues. The ends lost 2 bases at V and 5 bases at J; junction bases unmatched: 1. Per germline, CDR1 MNHEY and CDR2 SMNVEV (reference sequence). The CDR3, as DNA: TGTGCCAGCAGTTTAGGGACAGGGCATCAGCCCCAGCATTTT. Translation gives CASSLGTGHQPQHF.

V is TRBV16 and J is TRBJ1-2; D ambiguous. Trimming cost V 0 bases and J 3 bases, with 5 bases left between them. The CDR3 has 13 residues. Germline lookup yields CDR1 KGHSY and CDR2 FQNENV. The CDR3 region is CASSQSRDYGYTF. For the CDR3, the DNA is TGTGCCAGCAGCCAATCGAGGGACTATGGCTACACCTTC.

The chain combines TRBV11-3 with TRBJ1-1; TRBD1 matches 7 bases. This CDR3 comprises 14 residues. Germline CDR1 reads SGHNT; CDR2 reads YENEEA. V trimming: 3 bases; J trimming: 1 base; junction bases outside the gene matches: 2. CDR3 DNA sequence: TGTGCCAGCAGCTTGGACAGGACGAACACTGAAGCTTTCTTT. Its translation: CASSLDRTNTEAFF.

J is TRBJ1-1 and V is TRBV6-5, with D hard to call. Germline CDR1 and CDR2: MNHEY and SVGAGI. With 4 bases removed from V and 11 bases from J, the gap between germline ends came to 11 bases. CDR3 length: 11 amino acids. The CDR3 DNA reads as TGTGCCAGCAGTTCTGTCAGGCAGGCTTTCTTT. It is translated as CASSSVRQAFF.

The CDR3 spells CATSRDFFGNTEAFF. CDR3 sequence (DNA): TGTGCCACCAGCAGGGACTTCTTCGGGAACACTGAAGCTTTCTTT. This rearrangement joins TRBV15 to TRBJ1-1; D is unclear. This CDR3 is built from 15 residues. The V gene's germline CDR1 is LNHNV and CDR2 YYDKDF (reference sequence). V was trimmed by 3 bases and J by 1 base, leaving 12 bases between them.

The chain links TRBV28 to TRBJ2-7; 8 bases fit TRBD2. V lost 3 bases to trimming and J lost 4 bases; unmatched junction nucleotides: 5. Germline loops: CDR1 MDHEN, CDR2 SYDVKM. The CDR3 totals 14 residues. The CDR3 region is CASSLGGGLYEQYF. The CDR3 DNA follows: TGTGCCAGCAGTTTGGGCGGGGGGCTATACGAGCAGTACTTC.

The sample holds a few counts of this clone. This chain uses TRBV28 with TRBJ1-2, with 7 bases matching TRBD1. Trimming removed 3 bases from V and 5 bases from J; junction bases left unmatched: 9. There are 15 residues in the CDR3. Per germline, CDR1 MDHEN and CDR2 SYDVKM. The CDR3 nucleotides are TGTGCCAGCAGTTTGGGGCAGGGGGGATTATATGGCTACACCTTC. This translates into CASSLGQGGLYGYTF.

The chain is built from TRBV6-5 and TRBJ1-1; D ambiguous. The CDR3 extends over 15 amino acids. Germline loops: CDR1 MNHEY, CDR2 SVGAGI. Trimming pared 2 bases from V and 1 base from J, leaving 11 bases between. The CDR3 loop is CASSYPREGNTEAFF. As DNA, the CDR3 is TGTGCCAGCAGTTACCCAAGGGAGGGGAACACTGAAGCTTTCTTT.

CDR3 in DNA: TGTGCCAGCAGCCGAGGGGGATACAATGAGCAGTTCTTC. It translates to CASSRGGYNEQFF. V usage is TRBV4-2 and J usage is TRBJ2-1, with D tentatively TRBD1 (6 bases). The V end was cut by 4 bases, the J end by 4 bases, with 8 bases between. Germline-derived CDR1 and CDR2 are LGHNA and YNFKEQ. The CDR3 has 13 amino acids.

The genes are TRBV28 and TRBJ2-1, with TRBD2 as a possible D gene (5 bases). Per germline, CDR1 MDHEN and CDR2 SYDVKM. The CDR3 covers 16 residues. V gave up 5 bases and J gave up 2 bases, with 16 bases separating them. As DNA, the CDR3 is TGTGCCAGCAGTCCAACCGGGGTAGCGACCTACAATGAGCAGTTCTTC. Protein sequence: CASSPTGVATYNEQFF.

The sample holds a few counts of this clone. This chain connects TRBV10-1 to TRBJ2-2; the match to TRBD2 covers 14 bases. V shed 6 bases, J shed 7 bases, and the junction held 13 bases outside the gene matches. Per the germline V gene, CDR1 is WNHNN and CDR2 is SYGVQD (reference sequence). CDR3 length: 18 amino acids. CDR3 coding DNA: TGCGCCAGCAGAGACCCCGGGACTAGCGGGAGAACGGACGGGGAGCTGTTTTTT. This encodes CASRDPGTSGRTDGELFF.

CDR3 nucleotide sequence: TGTGCCAGCAGTCCGTCGGGAGGCTATGGCTACACCTTC. The encoded protein is CASSPSGGYGYTF. J is TRBJ1-2 and V is TRBV25-1; D ambiguous. The germline V gene encodes CDR1 MGHDK and CDR2 SYGVNS. V lost 5 bases and J 4 bases, leaving 11 bases between the germline ends. The CDR3 covers 13 residues.

The chain combines TRBV28 with TRBJ2-2, with TRBD2 as a possible D gene (5 bases). The CDR3 is 15 residues long. Trimming stripped 3 bases from V and 4 bases from J, with 12 bases between. The germline gives CDR1 MDHEN, CDR2 SYDVKM. CDR3 nucleotide sequence: TGTGCCAGCAGTTTTGATCAGAGGGCCACCGGGGAGCTGTTTTTT. This gives the protein CASSFDQRATGELFF.

V and J are TRBV7-2 and TRBJ1-1; D unclear. The V end lost 2 bases, the J end lost 0 bases, and 10 bases lay between the germline ends. This CDR3 region has 15 residues. From germline, CDR1 is SGHTA and CDR2 FQGNSA. The CDR3 sequence: CASSLMWRMNTEAFF. The DNA for the CDR3 is TGTGCCAGCAGCTTAATGTGGAGGATGAACACTGAAGCTTTCTTT.

The chain has TRBV5-6 and TRBJ2-3, with a tentative D call TRBD1 (6 bases). V dropped 1 base and J dropped 2 bases, with 14 bases sitting between them. This CDR3 has 16 amino acids. The germline V gene has CDR1 SGHDT and CDR2 YYEEEE. CDR3 region: CASSLTGTHYTDTQYF. The DNA of the CDR3 is TGTGCCAGCAGCTTGACCGGGACACATTACACAGATACGCAGTATTTT.

This chain uses TRBV15 with TRBJ2-1; 8 nucleotides line up with TRBD2. The CDR3 totals 17 residues. Trimming cost V 6 bases and J 2 bases; bases outside gene matches: 12. Germline assignment: CDR1 LNHNV and CDR2 YYDKDF (reference sequence). As DNA, the CDR3 is TGTGCCACCAGTATCAGGAGTAGCGGGATCACCTACAATGAGCAGTTCTTC. This translates into CATSIRSSGITYNEQFF.

The chain uses TRBV5-1 and TRBJ2-3; 8 bases agree with TRBD2. The length of the CDR3 is 18 residues. From germline, CDR1 is SGHRS and CDR2 YFSETQ. V gave up 3 bases and J gave up 2 bases; unmatched junction bases: 14. The CDR3 DNA reads as TGCGCCAGCAGCTCCGGGGTAGCGGGGTGGTCACCCACAGATACGCAGTATTTT. This codes for CASSSGVAGWSPTDTQYF.

V is TRBV19 and J is TRBJ2-7, with a possible D match to TRBD1 (6 bases). V lost 3 bases, J lost 6 bases, and 15 bases lay in between. The CDR3 runs 14 residues. Looked up from germline, CDR1 is LNHDA and CDR2 is SQIVND (reference sequence). The CDR3 protein is CASSMGQGPSEQYF. Here the CDR3 DNA reads TGTGCCAGTAGTATGGGCCAGGGGCCCTCCGAGCAGTACTTC.